One and the same sample provided the 10 T cell receptor beta chains below, sequenced in a study of blood T cell repertoires in COVID-19. Sequenced by immunoSEQ multiplex PCR; TCRdb stores in-frame clones only, minus some. This sample has about 100,000 clones, with approximately 86% found just once. Sample: peripheral blood. The receptor set was obtained from an elderly man with acute or convalescent COVID-19.

The chain uses TRBV19 and TRBJ2-7; 10 bases fit TRBD1. This CDR3 region has 15 residues. Trimming cost V 5 bases and J 3 bases; bases outside gene matches: 7. Germline values: CDR1 LNHDA, CDR2 SQIVND (reference sequence). The CDR3 loop is CASSYRQGADYEQYF. In nucleotides, the CDR3 is TGTGCCAGTAGTTATCGACAGGGGGCCGACTACGAGCAGTACTTC.

This chain joins TRBV12-3 or TRBV12-4 and TRBJ1-1; possibly TRBD1 for D (5 bases). Trimming removed 5 bases at V and 4 bases at J, with 8 bases between. The CDR3 is made up of 12 amino acids. The CDR3 protein is CASSARGTEAFF. The CDR3 DNA sequence: TGTGCCAGCAGTGCAAGGGGCACTGAAGCTTTCTTT.

The V gene is TRBV10-3, the J gene TRBJ2-2, with 12 bases matching TRBD2. J gave up 0 bases and V 6 bases, and 5 bases lay outside the gene matches. Germline assignment: CDR1 ENHRY and CDR2 SYGVKD. The CDR3 sequence is 17 residues long. For the CDR3, the DNA is TGTGCCATCAGGAACGGACTAGCGGGGACGAACACCGGGGAGCTGTTTTTT. This translates into CAIRNGLAGTNTGELFF.

The genes are TRBV5-1 and TRBJ1-4; the match to TRBD1 covers 9 bases. CDR3 length: 15 residues. CDR1 is SGHRS, CDR2 YFSETQ, per germline. V trimming: 0 bases; J trimming: 8 bases; junction bases outside the gene matches: 5. This chain's CDR3 is CASSLEGQGREKLFF. Written as DNA, the CDR3 is TGCGCCAGCAGCTTGGAAGGACAGGGGAGAGAAAAACTGTTTTTT.

V gene TRBV9 combines with J gene TRBJ1-2; TRBD1 might be the D (5 bases). Germline V lookup: CDR1 SGDLS, CDR2 YYNGEE. The V end lost 3 bases, the J end lost 6 bases, and 12 bases lay between the germline ends. The CDR3 consists of 13 residues. The CDR3 loop reads CASSADSYNGYTF. As DNA, the CDR3 is TGTGCCAGCAGCGCCGACAGTTACAATGGCTACACCTTC.

This chain joins TRBV14 and TRBJ1-3; D remains ambiguous. This CDR3 is 14 amino acids long. Germline values: CDR1 SGHDN, CDR2 FVKESK. The germline V and J ends were trimmed by 0 bases and 14 bases, with 17 bases remaining between them. The CDR3 is CASSQDRSSSKLYF. The CDR3 bases are TGTGCCAGCAGCCAAGATCGATCTTCTTCCAAGCTATATTTT.

This clone turned up a few times. This chain links TRBV28 with TRBJ1-2; D remains ambiguous. The CDR3 covers 14 residues. The germline gives CDR1 MDHEN, CDR2 SYDVKM. With 3 bases removed from V and 5 bases from J, the gap between germline ends came to 13 bases. The CDR3 reads CASSFQVRAYGYTF. CDR3 coding DNA: TGTGCCAGCAGTTTTCAGGTCAGAGCTTATGGCTACACCTTC.

The chain is built from TRBV7-9 and TRBJ2-1; no clear D. The CDR3 covers 16 residues. Trimming removed 1 base at V and 1 base at J, with 11 bases between. The germline V gene encodes CDR1 SEHNR and CDR2 FQNEAQ (reference sequence). The CDR3 nucleotides are TGTGCCAGCAGCTTAGGGGCCCGCCAGTCCTACAATGAGCAGTTCTTC. Residues: CASSLGARQSYNEQFF. Full variable domain (rest looked up from reference TRBV7-9 and TRBJ2-1): DTGVSQNPRHKITKRGQNVTFRCDPISEHNRLYWYRQTLGQGPEFLTYFQNEAQLEKSRLLSDRFSAERPKGSFSTLEIQRTEQGDSAMYLCASSLGARQSYNEQFFGPGTRLTVL.

This clone was counted a few times. The chain carries TRBV7-3 and TRBJ2-1, with 9 bases aligning to TRBD2. Trimming cost V 4 bases and J 0 bases; bases outside gene matches: 4. The germline gives CDR1 SGHTA, CDR2 FQGTGA. The CDR3 is 16 amino acids. The CDR3 DNA is TGTGCCAGCAGCTATATAGCGGGAGCCTCCTACAATGAGCAGTTCTTC. It translates to CASSYIAGASYNEQFF.

The CDR3: CASSESGQPNYGYTF. CDR3 in DNA: TGCGCCAGCAGTGAGTCGGGGCAGCCTAACTATGGCTACACCTTC. V is TRBV10-2 and J is TRBJ1-2; D possibly corresponds to TRBD1 (5 bases). There are 15 residues in the CDR3. The germline gives CDR1 WSHSY, CDR2 SAAADI. V lost 0 bases and J lost 0, with 8 bases in between.